The clone carrying this T cell receptor (beta chain) was detected once. One end of the junction fails to match germline, which may point to a read error. The sample is drawn from a study of molecular identifiers for immune sequencing clone quantification. TCRdb independently ran MiXCR on the PCR reads; one entry per CDR3 protein. The sample has 250,000 to 350,000 distinct CDR3 sequences, about 20% seen once; the top ten hold approximately 0.83%. Germline CDR1 reads DFQATT; CDR2 reads SNEGSKA (reference sequence). The CDR3 spans 14 residues. The sample taken for sequencing was naive CD8+ T cells from blood, with Jurkat cell RNA spiked in. The subset was: FACS-sorted CD8+CD4-CCR7+CD45RA+ naive T cells. This chain uses TRBV20-1 with TRBJ2-7; perhaps TRBD1 as D (6 bases). The clonotype comes from a human donor in good health. Some libraries in this study had Jurkat cell RNA spiked in. CDR3 DNA sequence: TGCGGTGCTAGGCCAGAGGGACAAACCTACGAGCAGTACTTC. Translation gives CGARPEGQTYEQYF.